The entry that follows covers one T cell receptor (beta chain) sequence. TCRdb re-analysed the 5' RACE reads in MiXCR, keeping a single row per CDR3 protein. Of 270,000 or so distinct CDR3 sequences in the sample, 16% were seen once. Looked up from germline, CDR1 is MNHEY and CDR2 is SVGAGI. Trimming left V 6 bases short and J 4 bases short, with 6 bases between. The CDR3 has 12 residues. This record belongs to a study of T-cell memory formation after mild COVID-19. Source material: PBMCs or a T cell subset sorted from them (not recorded which). This chain joins TRBV6-5 and TRBJ2-2; D is uncertain. The TCR originated in a man younger than 35 who had mild COVID-19 (a few samples of this study predate the infection). Cell type and time point are not known. Here the CDR3 reads CASSWITGELFF. DNA for the CDR3: TGTGCCAGCAGCTGGATCACCGGGGAGCTGTTTTTT.